These 18 T cell receptor beta chains came from one sample sequenced in a study of a mutant IDH1 vaccine in newly diagnosed glioma. Noted time point: baseline, week 1 (first vaccination visit). Regarding treatment: pre-vaccination baseline after standard-of-care therapy. TCRdb keeps only in-frame clones here, not all; method: immunoSEQ multiplex PCR. The sample lists about 38,000 clones; 80% to 95% were seen once. The source material was PBMCs, sampled from a glioma patient treated with radiotherapy, temozolomide or both. The receptors were sampled from a man aged 18 to 30 with glioma.

This chain connects TRBV5-1 to TRBJ2-2; D is undetermined. Germline lookup yields CDR1 SGHRS and CDR2 YFSETQ. V lost 4 bases and J lost 0, with 13 bases in between. This CDR3 region has 16 residues. CDR3 loop: CASSPRTDPNTGELFF. For the CDR3, the DNA is TGCGCCAGCAGCCCGAGGACGGATCCGAACACCGGGGAGCTGTTTTTT.

The chain joins TRBV19 to TRBJ1-1; D might be TRBD1 (5 bases). This CDR3 is built from 14 residues. Germline V gene data show CDR1 as LNHDA and CDR2 as SQIVND (reference sequence). V shed 4 bases and J shed 4 bases, with 13 bases lying between them. CDR3 sequence: CASSTQGLGTEAFF. The CDR3 DNA follows: TGTGCCAGTAGTACCCAGGGTCTGGGCACTGAAGCTTTCTTT.

This clone was observed a single time. The chain joins TRBV30 to TRBJ1-2, with D unresolved. Trimming took 4 bases from V and 12 from J, leaving 27 bases between them. CDR3 length: 15 amino acids. Germline CDR1 reads GTSNPN; CDR2 reads SVGIG (reference sequence). In DNA form, the CDR3 reads TGTGCCTGGAAGATTAAGGGTTCTCCGGGGATATGGGACACCTTC. Translating gives CAWKIKGSPGIWDTF.

This rearrangement joins TRBV7-6 to TRBJ2-3, with D perhaps TRBD2 (5 bases). This CDR3 has 13 residues. V gave up 1 base and J gave up 4 bases, with 6 bases separating them. Germline CDR1 SGHVS, CDR2 FNYEAQ. Here the CDR3 DNA reads TGTGCCAGCAGCTTAGGAGGGCCAGATACGCAGTATTTT. Translation gives CASSLGGPDTQYF.

The chain joins TRBV2 to TRBJ1-6; TRBD1 is a possible D gene (6 bases). Germline lookup yields CDR1 SNHLY and CDR2 FYNNEI. The length of the CDR3 is 16 residues. V lost 4 bases to trimming and J lost 5 bases, with 15 bases between them. DNA for the CDR3: TGTGCCAGCAGTGTCGGGGGGCCAGTGAATAATTCACCCCTCCACTTT. Translating it yields CASSVGGPVNNSPLHF.

This chain connects TRBV25-1 to TRBJ1-1; D uncertain. Germline V gene lookup returns CDR1 MGHDK and CDR2 SYGVNS. This CDR3 is built from 13 residues. V was cut by 5 bases and J by 2 bases, with 9 bases left in between. The CDR3 spells CASSFSVNTEAFF. In nucleotides, the CDR3 is TGTGCCAGCAGTTTTTCGGTCAACACTGAAGCTTTCTTT.

This chain uses TRBV2 with TRBJ2-7; weak D call: TRBD2 (6 bases). V shed 7 bases and J shed 2 bases, with 15 bases lying between them. CDR3 length: 14 residues. Per the germline V gene, CDR1 is SNHLY and CDR2 is FYNNEI. The DNA of the CDR3 is TGTGCCAGCATTCCATTGACTAGAACCTACGAGCAGTACTTC. This translates into CASIPLTRTYEQYF.

The V gene is TRBV7-9, the J gene TRBJ1-1; D gene uncertain. The length of the CDR3 is 15 residues. Between the trimmed V and J ends, which lost 7 bases and 0 bases, there was a span of 15 bases. Looked up from germline, CDR1 is SEHNR and CDR2 is FQNEAQ (reference sequence). In DNA, the CDR3 is TGTGCCAGCAACCCTCGGCGGGCAATGAACACTGAAGCTTTCTTT. It specifies CASNPRRAMNTEAFF.

V is TRBV9 and J is TRBJ2-7; D is unclear. The CDR3 is made up of 12 amino acids. V was shortened by 3 bases and J by 4 bases, with 8 bases between the two germline ends. Germline values: CDR1 SGDLS, CDR2 YYNGEE. Here the CDR3 reads CASSATSYEQYF. CDR3 DNA sequence: TGTGCCAGCAGCGCCACCTCGTACGAGCAGTACTTC.

V is TRBV7-6 and J is TRBJ2-3, with 10 bases lining up with TRBD1. CDR1 and CDR2 (germline): SGHVS, FNYEAQ. V shed 5 bases and J 2 bases; nucleotides not matched to a gene: 7. The CDR3 has 16 amino acids. The CDR3 nucleotides are TGTGCCAGCAGCCGCACAGGGACAGGGGTCACAGATACGCAGTATTTT. Protein product: CASSRTGTGVTDTQYF.

V gene TRBV18 combines with J gene TRBJ1-1; D is undetermined. With 2 bases removed from V and 8 bases from J, the gap between germline ends came to 12 bases. Germline CDR1 KGHSH, CDR2 LQKENI. There are 13 residues in the CDR3. CDR3 sequence reads: CASSPDTAPEAFF. CDR3 sequence (DNA): TGTGCCAGCTCACCAGATACGGCGCCGGAAGCTTTCTTT. The variable domain in full, with the rest retrieved from reference TRBV18 and TRBJ1-1, is NAGVMQNPRHLVRRRGQEARLRCSPMKGHSHVYWYRQLPEEGLKFMVYLQKENIIDESGMPKERFSAEFPKEGPSILRIQQVVRGDSAAYFCASSPDTAPEAFFGQGTRLTVV.

The chain employs TRBV7-2 and TRBJ2-5; perhaps TRBD1 as D (5 bases). V was pared by 8 bases and J by 7 bases, with 17 bases between. The CDR3 loop spans 13 amino acids. Germline V gene lookup returns CDR1 SGHTA and CDR2 FQGNSA. CDR3 DNA sequence: TGTGCCAGCGCTTCACAGGACCGAGGGACCCAGTACTTC. This gives the protein CASASQDRGTQYF.

The V gene is TRBV5-1, the J gene TRBJ2-2, with D unclear. The germline V gene has CDR1 SGHRS and CDR2 YFSETQ. V was clipped by 4 bases and J by 0 bases, with 10 bases between them. There are 15 residues in the CDR3. The CDR3 coding sequence is TGCGCCAGCAGCGAGGAAATTTCGAACACCGGGGAGCTGTTTTTT. Residues: CASSEEISNTGELFF.

V is TRBV15 and J is TRBJ2-4; 9 bases align to TRBD1. CDR1 is LNHNV, CDR2 YYDKDF, per germline (reference sequence). V trimming: 0 bases; J trimming: 7 bases; junction bases outside the gene matches: 7. CDR3 size: 16 residues. In DNA form, the CDR3 reads TGTGCCACCAGCAGAGATTCGGGACAGGGTAGGAACATTCAGTACTTC. It specifies CATSRDSGQGRNIQYF.

The chain employs TRBV5-8 and TRBJ1-2; 8 nucleotides align to TRBD1. The junction had 4 bases not matched to a gene; V was cut back by 1 base and J by 2 bases. This CDR3 has 15 residues. Germline assignment: CDR1 SGHTS and CDR2 YDEGEE. CDR3 in DNA: TGTGCCAGCAGCTTGTCGTGGACAGGGAACTATGGCTACACCTTC. This gives the protein CASSLSWTGNYGYTF.

V and J are TRBV27 and TRBJ2-7; TRBD2 matches at 7 bases. After removal of 2 bases from V and 4 bases from J, the junction contained 5 bases not matched to a gene. The CDR3 length is 14 residues. CDR1 is MNHEY and CDR2 is SMNVEV in the germline V gene (reference sequence). CDR3: CASSLGGGRYEQYF. Here the CDR3 DNA reads TGTGCCAGCAGTTTAGGGGGGGGAAGGTACGAGCAGTACTTC.

V usage is TRBV12-5 and J usage is TRBJ1-5; D gene ambiguous. Germline-derived CDR1 and CDR2 are LGHNT and FRNRAP. V lost 2 bases and J 3 bases, leaving 8 bases between the germline ends. This CDR3 is built from 14 residues. The CDR3 DNA sequence: TGTGCTAGTGGTTTGAGCGGGTCCAATCAGCCCCAGCATTTT. Its translation is CASGLSGSNQPQHF. The whole variable domain, remainder taken from reference TRBV12-5 and TRBJ1-5, is DARVTQTPRHKVTEMGQEVTMRCQPILGHNTVFWYRQTMMQGLELLAYFRNRAPLDDSGMPKDRFSAEMPDATLATLKIQPSEPRDSAVYFCASGLSGSNQPQHFGDGTRLSIL.

The chain joins TRBV7-9 to TRBJ2-1, with a possible D match to TRBD2 (7 bases). Germline CDR1 reads SEHNR; CDR2 reads FQNEAQ (reference sequence). Trimming left V 2 bases short and J 8 bases short, with 16 bases between. The CDR3 has 15 amino acids. This chain's CDR3 is CASSLSLAEGDEQFF. The CDR3 bases are TGTGCCAGCAGCTTATCTCTAGCGGAGGGGGATGAGCAGTTCTTC.